The 25 T cell receptor beta chains reported below all come from one sample, sequenced in a study of CD8 T cells in Susac syndrome. Reverse transcription of about 0.5 to 1 ug RNA was carried out with random hexamers. TCRdb called the immunoSEQ multiplex PCR reads again in MiXCR, with one record for every CDR3 protein. This sample has 300,000 to 350,000 distinct CDR3 sequences; around 90% occur once, and the top ten carry roughly 0.064%. The specimen was CD4+ T cells from PBMCs. The receptors were sampled from a human donor with multiple sclerosis.

The gene calls are TRBV9 and TRBJ2-1, with unresolved D. V lost 0 bases and J lost 4, with 5 bases in between. The CDR3 totals 13 residues. Per the germline V gene, CDR1 is SGDLS and CDR2 is YYNGEE. CDR3 sequence reads: CASSVAQYNEQFF. CDR3 bases: TGTGCCAGCAGCGTAGCACAGTACAATGAGCAGTTCTTC.

The chain recombines TRBV5-6 with TRBJ2-1; D may be TRBD2 (5 bases). V shed 2 bases and J shed 7 bases, with 22 bases lying between them. Germline loops: CDR1 SGHDT, CDR2 YYEEEE. CDR3 length equals 17 residues. The CDR3 region has the DNA TGTGCCAGCAGCTTAGTTTATACAGTTGCCCGGGGTAATGAGCAGTTCTTC. Translated, it gives CASSLVYTVARGNEQFF.

The V call is TRBV4-2, the J call TRBJ1-2; 7 bases are a match to TRBD1. Germline-derived CDR1 and CDR2 are LGHNA and YNFKEQ. After removal of 0 bases from V and 4 bases from J, the junction contained 2 bases not matched to a gene. This CDR3 comprises 14 residues. CDR3 bases: TGTGCCAGCAGCCAAGAAAGGGACAGCTATGGCTACACCTTC. This encodes CASSQERDSYGYTF.

The chain couples TRBV29-1 to TRBJ1-2; D is possibly TRBD1 (6 bases). V was shortened by 3 bases and J by 5 bases, with 22 bases between the two germline ends. Germline values: CDR1 SQVTM, CDR2 ANQGSEA. This CDR3 has 16 amino acids. CDR3 sequence reads: CSVDGGTGGRMYGYTF. The CDR3 DNA is TGCAGCGTTGATGGGGGTACTGGGGGGCGCATGTATGGCTACACCTTC.

The rearrangement uses TRBV20-1 and TRBJ1-4; D perhaps matches TRBD1 (6 bases). CDR1 DFQATT and CDR2 SNEGSKA come from the germline V gene (reference sequence). The length of the CDR3 is 14 residues. The ends were cut back, 1 base at V and 4 bases at J, with 10 bases in the middle. The CDR3 DNA is TGCAGTGCTAGAGGGACAGCCCATAATGAAAAACTGTTTTTT. Its translation: CSARGTAHNEKLFF.

The chain links TRBV19 to TRBJ1-1; D is undetermined. V was shortened by 7 bases and J by 0 bases, with 15 bases between the two germline ends. The CDR3 spans 15 residues. Germline CDR1 reads LNHDA; CDR2 reads SQIVND (reference sequence). CDR3 sequence: CASTPDLGMNTEAFF. DNA of the CDR3: TGTGCCAGTACCCCGGATCTAGGGATGAACACTGAAGCTTTCTTT.

The chain has TRBV2 and TRBJ2-7; either TRBD1 or TRBD2 may fit D (5 bases each). V gave up 2 bases and J gave up 6 bases, with 14 bases separating them. The CDR3 length is 14 residues. Germline-derived CDR1 and CDR2 are SNHLY and FYNNEI. In DNA form, the CDR3 reads TGTGCCAGCAGTGAAAGGGGCAGGGACGGCGAGCAGTACTTC. Its translation is CASSERGRDGEQYF.

This clonotype was detected only once. This chain connects TRBV15 to TRBJ1-5; 7 nucleotides line up with TRBD1. Per germline, CDR1 LNHNV and CDR2 YYDKDF (reference sequence). V lost 3 bases to trimming and J lost 0 bases; unmatched junction nucleotides: 8. CDR3 length: 17 residues. CDR3 residues: CATSSRGGDPSNQPQHF. The CDR3 DNA reads as TGTGCCACCAGCAGCAGGGGGGGGGACCCTAGCAATCAGCCCCAGCATTTT.

The chain couples TRBV20-1 to TRBJ2-1, with TRBD2 matching 11 bases. Germline V CDR1 and CDR2: DFQATT, SNEGSKA (reference sequence). Trimming took 5 bases from V and 0 from J; bases not matched to a gene: 12. CDR3 length: 18 residues. The CDR3: CSALVLAGGLSSYNEQFF. The CDR3 DNA sequence: TGCAGTGCTCTTGTGCTAGCGGGGGGCCTGAGCTCCTACAATGAGCAGTTCTTC.

The sample holds one count of this clonotype. J is TRBJ1-1 and V is TRBV7-9; D is unclear. Between the trimmed V and J ends, which lost 2 bases and 1 base, there was a span of 11 bases. Germline assignment: CDR1 SEHNR and CDR2 FQNEAQ (reference sequence). There are 15 residues in the CDR3. CDR3 DNA: TGTGCCAGCAGCTTATTAGCAGGTTCGAACACTGAAGCTTTCTTT. This encodes CASSLLAGSNTEAFF. The full variable domain, with the rest looked up from reference TRBV7-9 and TRBJ1-1, is DTGVSQNPRHKITKRGQNVTFRCDPISEHNRLYWYRQTLGQGPEFLTYFQNEAQLEKSRLLSDRFSAERPKGSFSTLEIQRTEQGDSAMYLCASSLLAGSNTEAFFGQGTRLTVV.

This rearrangement joins TRBV5-6 to TRBJ1-4; TRBD1 matches at 7 bases. This CDR3 is built from 13 residues. V lost 3 bases and J lost 7; bases outside the gene matches: 3. The V gene's germline CDR1 is SGHDT and CDR2 YYEEEE. The CDR3 DNA sequence: TGTGCCAGCAGCTACGGACAGGTTGAAAAACTGTTTTTT. It codes for CASSYGQVEKLFF.

In the case of this clonotype: A junction boundary mismatches the germline segment, possibly from a read error. V is TRBV7-2 and J is TRBJ1-1; 7 bases match TRBD1. Germline CDR1 reads SGHTA; CDR2 reads FQGNSA. This CDR3 region has 14 residues. CDR3 sequence reads: CASSVAEGARRAFF. CDR3 nucleotide sequence: TGTGCCAGCAGCGTAGCAGAGGGGGCGCGGAGAGCTTTCTTT.

The chain has TRBV4-1 and TRBJ2-7; 9 nucleotides match TRBD2. V trimming: 0 bases; J trimming: 2 bases; junction bases outside the gene matches: 11. The CDR3 sequence is 18 residues long. CDR1 is MGHRA and CDR2 is YSYEKL in the germline V gene. As DNA, the CDR3 is TGCGCCAGCAGCCAAGAGGAGGGAGCTAGCGGGGCCCCCTACGAGCAGTACTTC. Residues: CASSQEEGASGAPYEQYF.

The rearrangement links TRBV29-1 to TRBJ2-6; 7 bases fit TRBD2. The CDR3 extends over 12 amino acids. Trimming at V came to 3 bases and at J to 13 bases, leaving 6 bases not matched to a gene. CDR1 and CDR2 (germline): SQVTM, ANQGSEA. CDR3 sequence (DNA): TGCAGCGTTGATCTGGGGGGGGAGGTCCTGACTTTC. Amino acid sequence: CSVDLGGEVLTF.

In nucleotides, the CDR3 is TGTGCCAGCAGCGTAGGTCCCGGGGAAGGCAATCAGCCCCAGCATTTT. This translates into CASSVGPGEGNQPQHF. This rearrangement joins TRBV9 to TRBJ1-5, with D uncertain. Trimming took 0 bases from V and 2 from J, leaving 12 bases between them. This CDR3 has 16 residues. CDR1 is SGDLS, CDR2 YYNGEE, per germline.

The rearrangement joins TRBV2 to TRBJ1-5; D is unclear. CDR1 is SNHLY, CDR2 FYNNEI, per germline. V was trimmed by 7 bases and J by 1 base, leaving 14 bases between them. CDR3 length equals 15 residues. CDR3 loop: CASTTLTGSNQPQHF. CDR3 sequence (DNA): TGTGCCAGCACCACCTTAACTGGGAGCAATCAGCCCCAGCATTTT.

The rearrangement joins TRBV7-2 to TRBJ2-5; D is unresolved. Germline CDR1 reads SGHTA; CDR2 reads FQGNSA. CDR3 length: 15 residues. The V end was cut by 1 base, the J end by 3 bases, with 12 bases between. The CDR3 nucleotides are TGTGCCAGCAGCTTAGTGGTGCGGTGGGAAGAGACCCAGTACTTC. It codes for CASSLVVRWEETQYF.

V usage is TRBV7-3 and J usage is TRBJ2-3; TRBD2 agrees at 7 bases. This CDR3 has 17 residues. J gave up 3 bases and V 5 bases, and 14 bases lay outside the gene matches. The V gene's germline CDR1 is SGHTA and CDR2 FQGTGA. CDR3: CASSRSVGRRGTDTQYF. For the CDR3, the DNA is TGTGCCAGCAGCCGATCAGTAGGAAGGCGGGGGACAGATACGCAGTATTTT.

The chain has TRBV6-5 and TRBJ2-7; no clear D gene. Trimming took off 0 bases at V and 5 bases at J, with 11 bases between the two ends. CDR3 length equals 14 residues. Germline V gene lookup returns CDR1 MNHEY and CDR2 SVGAGI. DNA of the CDR3: TGTGCCAGCAGTTACTCGAGGAGTTGGGACGAGCAGTACTTC. It translates to CASSYSRSWDEQYF.

The V call is TRBV20-1, the J call TRBJ2-5; 7 bases fit TRBD2. V shed 4 bases and J 5 bases; nucleotides not matched to a gene: 7. The CDR3 is 13 amino acids. The germline V gene has CDR1 DFQATT and CDR2 SNEGSKA (reference sequence). Written as DNA, the CDR3 is TGCAGTGCTATCGGGGGAGGGGTGGAGACCCAGTACTTC. Amino acid sequence: CSAIGGGVETQYF.

The chain couples TRBV2 to TRBJ2-1; the match to TRBD1 covers 10 bases. The V segment lost 8 bases and the J segment 8 bases; nucleotides outside the gene matches: 6. This CDR3 spans 13 amino acids. Germline CDR1 and CDR2: SNHLY and FYNNEI. In DNA, the CDR3 is TGTGCCAGCTGGGGACAGGGGCGCCATGAGCAGTTCTTC. Encoded protein: CASWGQGRHEQFF.

This chain links TRBV19 with TRBJ2-5; TRBD2 might be the D (6 bases). Trimming took 3 bases from V and 7 from J, leaving 12 bases between them. The germline V gene encodes CDR1 LNHDA and CDR2 SQIVND (reference sequence). CDR3 length: 13 amino acids. CDR3 in amino acids: CASSISGVGTQYF. The CDR3 nucleotides are TGTGCCAGTAGTATTTCGGGGGTAGGGACCCAGTACTTC.

This clonotype was seen only a few times. The V gene is TRBV7-9, the J gene TRBJ2-7; D possibly corresponds to TRBD2 (6 bases). Germline lookup yields CDR1 SEHNR and CDR2 FQNEAQ (reference sequence). The CDR3 spans 12 residues. V lost 3 bases, J lost 7 bases, and 10 bases lay in between. CDR3 nucleotides: TGTGCCAGCAGCTTCTCCGGAGGGGAGCAGTACTTC. It is translated as CASSFSGGEQYF.

The rearrangement links TRBV29-1 to TRBJ2-1; 9 bases are a match to TRBD2. The V gene end was trimmed by 8 bases and the J gene end by 0 bases; junction bases not matched to a gene: 8. The CDR3 is 15 residues long. Germline-derived CDR1 and CDR2 are SQVTM and ANQGSEA. For the CDR3, the DNA is TGCAGCATTGGGACTAGCCGAAACTCCTACAATGAGCAGTTCTTC. As protein: CSIGTSRNSYNEQFF.

The gene calls are TRBV13 and TRBJ2-3, with D tentatively TRBD2 (8 bases). V lost 4 bases to trimming and J lost 6 bases, with 20 bases between them. Germline CDR1 reads PRHDT; CDR2 reads FYEKMQ (reference sequence). CDR3 length equals 16 residues. CDR3 in amino acids: CASSSGGGGGTDTQYF. CDR3 bases: TGTGCCAGCAGCTCCGGAGGGGGCGGGGGGACTGATACGCAGTATTTT.